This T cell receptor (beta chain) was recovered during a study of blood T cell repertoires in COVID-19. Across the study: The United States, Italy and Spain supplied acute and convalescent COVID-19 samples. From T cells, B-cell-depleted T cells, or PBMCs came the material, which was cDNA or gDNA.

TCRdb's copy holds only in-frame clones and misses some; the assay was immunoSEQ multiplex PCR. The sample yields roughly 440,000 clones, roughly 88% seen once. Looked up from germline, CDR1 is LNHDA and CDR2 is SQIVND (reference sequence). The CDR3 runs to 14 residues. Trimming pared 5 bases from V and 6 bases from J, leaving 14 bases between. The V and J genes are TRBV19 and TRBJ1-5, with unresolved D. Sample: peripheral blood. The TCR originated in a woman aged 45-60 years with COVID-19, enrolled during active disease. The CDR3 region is CASSGPQSRQPQHF. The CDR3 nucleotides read TGTGCCAGTAGTGGGCCCCAAAGCCGTCAGCCCCAGCATTTT.